What follows describes a single T cell receptor (beta chain). One end of the junction fails to match germline, which may point to a read error. The sample originates from a study of blood T cell repertoires in COVID-19. Study background: Donors in the United States, Italy and Spain gave samples during acute or convalescent COVID-19.

Followed longitudinally, the Seattle patients had been enrolled during active infection. In germline, CDR1 is DFQATT, CDR2 SNEGSKA (reference sequence). The CDR3 is 11 amino acids. The data were produced by immunoSEQ multiplex PCR, yet TCRdb's version contains in-frame clones alone and is incomplete. The sample includes nearly 350,000 clones, about 90% of them seen just once. The source is a woman in her seventies with COVID-19, enrolled during active disease. The sequencing sample was made of peripheral blood. The V and J genes are TRBV20-1 and TRBJ2-5, with TRBD2 as a possible D gene (6 bases). CDR3 amino acids: CSARAGETQYF. As DNA, the CDR3 is TGCAGTGCCAGAGCGGGAGAGACCCAGTACTTC.